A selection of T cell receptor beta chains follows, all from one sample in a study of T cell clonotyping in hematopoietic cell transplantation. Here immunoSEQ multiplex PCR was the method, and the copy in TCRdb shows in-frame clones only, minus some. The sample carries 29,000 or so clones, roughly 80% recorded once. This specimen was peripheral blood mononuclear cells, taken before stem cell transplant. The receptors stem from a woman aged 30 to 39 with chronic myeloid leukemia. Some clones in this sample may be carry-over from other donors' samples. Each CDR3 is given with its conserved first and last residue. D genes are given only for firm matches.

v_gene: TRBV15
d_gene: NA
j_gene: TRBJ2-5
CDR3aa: CATSRDLGWQETQYF

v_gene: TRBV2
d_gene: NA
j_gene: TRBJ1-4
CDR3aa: CATRRVGANEKLFF

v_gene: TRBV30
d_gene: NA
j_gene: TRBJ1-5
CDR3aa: CAWSVGQPQHF

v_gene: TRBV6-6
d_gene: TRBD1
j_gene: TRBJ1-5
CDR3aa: CASSYTTGFSNQPQHF

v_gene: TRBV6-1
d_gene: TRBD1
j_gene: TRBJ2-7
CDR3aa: CASSLGQGNYEQYF

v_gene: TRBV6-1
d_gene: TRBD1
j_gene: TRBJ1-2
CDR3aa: CASSEGRTGQWGNYGYTF

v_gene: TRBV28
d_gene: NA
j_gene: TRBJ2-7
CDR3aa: CASALRGALGQYF

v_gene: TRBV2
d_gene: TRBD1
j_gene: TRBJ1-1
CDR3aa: CASSDRGRAEAFF

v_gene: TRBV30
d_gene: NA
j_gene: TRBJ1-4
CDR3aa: CACSLATNEKLFF

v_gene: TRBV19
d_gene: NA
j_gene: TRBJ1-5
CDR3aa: CASSIGVSARNQPQHF

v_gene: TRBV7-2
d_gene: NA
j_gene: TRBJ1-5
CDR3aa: CASSWSEGQPQHF

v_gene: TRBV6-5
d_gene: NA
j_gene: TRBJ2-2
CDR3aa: CASSDPRGTGELFF

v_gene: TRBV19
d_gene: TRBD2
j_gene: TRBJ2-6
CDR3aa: CASSWEGTSGANVLTF

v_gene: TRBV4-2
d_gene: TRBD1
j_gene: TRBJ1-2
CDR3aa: CASSHPLTGPYGYTF

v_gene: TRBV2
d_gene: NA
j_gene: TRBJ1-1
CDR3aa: CASSTVVAEAFF

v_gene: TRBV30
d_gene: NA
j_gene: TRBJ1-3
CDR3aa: CAWSVLWERNTIYF